This T cell receptor beta chain was captured in a study of cytomegalovirus exposure and HLA in healthy donors. Study results and limitations: Accounts indicate the classifier identified cytomegalovirus status with strong specificity and sensitivity. Among TCR beta chains, those listed as cytomegalovirus-associated numbered around 180. In the 130 or so validation repertoires, about 94% of cluster scores exceeded 0, per a later analysis. For most TCR sequences rarity was the rule, although some public TCRs occurred in many donors.

Regarding this clone: Its specificity is unknown.

Profiling relied on immunoSEQ multiplex PCR, and the TCRdb table lists in-frame clones only, not all of them. The sample comprises some 90,000 clones, roughly nine tenths of which are singletons, and 5.5% to 7% rests with the top ten. Per the germline V gene, CDR1 is LNHNV and CDR2 is YYDKDF (reference sequence). This CDR3 spans 15 amino acids. V shed 5 bases and J shed 1 base, with 12 bases lying between them. This TCR was recovered from a man between 18 and 29 years old in good health and CMV-seropositive. The chain couples TRBV15 to TRBJ1-5; TRBD1 might be the D (6 bases). The sample taken for sequencing was PBMCs. In nucleotides, the CDR3 is TGTGCCACCAGCGATCACAGGGTGAGCAATCAGCCCCAGCATTTT. Amino acids: CATSDHRVSNQPQHF.